Many counts were recorded for the clone carrying this T cell receptor (beta chain). Its antigen remains unknown. The germline V gene encodes CDR1 SGHTS and CDR2 YDEGEE. CDR3 length: 16 amino acids. V trimming: 6 bases; J trimming: 1 base; junction bases outside the gene matches: 6. The data were taken from a study of T cells in Graves' hyperthyroidism and ophthalmopathy. Authors of the study amplified TCR beta CDR3 regions from RNA transcripts. The HTBI primer set was used in a first-round RT-PCR of the TCR CDR3. TCRdb independently ran MiXCR on the multiplex PCR reads; one entry per CDR3 protein. The sample shows 300,000 to 450,000 distinct CDR3 sequences, 15% to 19% of them seen only once. Overall study findings and caveats: The blood repertoire included most of the expanded thyroid clonotypes above 0.001.

J is TRBJ2-7 and V is TRBV5-8, with TRBD2 matching 14 bases. This receptor was taken from a young woman with Graves' hyperthyroidism that later progressed to Graves' ophthalmopathy. The sequencing input was blood. The CDR3 protein is CASTPWTSGRSYEQYF. CDR3 DNA sequence: TGTGCCAGCACCCCTTGGACTAGCGGGAGGTCCTACGAGCAGTACTTC.